What follows is one T cell receptor beta chain and its context. Its antigen is not identified. This CDR3 has 16 residues. V lost 0 bases and J lost 3; bases outside the gene matches: 6. CDR1 and CDR2 (germline): DFQATT, SNEGSKA (reference sequence). The data derive from a study of CD8+CD57+ T cells in acquired aplastic anemia. Overall study: Each DNA sample taken from sorted CD4+ and CD8+ cells came to 2.5 to 4 ug on average. Sequencing produced an average of roughly 10 million reads per healthy donor for CD4+ cells.

Study results and limitations: Sharing between patients and controls was observed for twenty-nine CD8+ CDR3 sequences.

According to the study, genomic DNA was the template for TCR beta VDJ and CDR3 profiling. Each CDR3 protein gets one entry after TCRdb re-called the reads with MiXCR. The table includes some 220,000 distinct CDR3 sequences, roughly 35% detected once. The chain links TRBV20-1 to TRBJ2-2, with 8 bases lining up with TRBD2. This clonotype originated in a human donor in good health, serving as a control. Sequenced sample: sorted CD4+, CD8+, or CD8+CD57+ T cells (not recorded which) from PBMCs. The CDR3 reads CSARDNGGADTGELFF. Here the CDR3 DNA reads TGCAGTGCTAGAGATAACGGGGGGGCCGACACCGGGGAGCTGTTTTTT.